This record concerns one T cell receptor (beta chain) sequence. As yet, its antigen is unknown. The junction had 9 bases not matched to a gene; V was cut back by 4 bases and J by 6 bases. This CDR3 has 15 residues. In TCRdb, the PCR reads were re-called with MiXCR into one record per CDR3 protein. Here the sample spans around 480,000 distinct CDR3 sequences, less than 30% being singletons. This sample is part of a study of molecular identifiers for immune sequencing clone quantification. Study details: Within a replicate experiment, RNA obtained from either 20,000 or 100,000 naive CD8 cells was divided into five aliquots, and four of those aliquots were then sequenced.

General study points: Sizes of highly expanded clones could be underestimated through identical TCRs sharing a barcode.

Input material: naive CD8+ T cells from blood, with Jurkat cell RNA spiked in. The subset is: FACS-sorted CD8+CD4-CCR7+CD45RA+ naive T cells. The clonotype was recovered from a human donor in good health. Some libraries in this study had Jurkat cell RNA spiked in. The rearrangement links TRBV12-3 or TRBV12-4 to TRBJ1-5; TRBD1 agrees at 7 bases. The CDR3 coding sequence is TGTGCCAGCAGTTGGGACAGTAGCGGAGGTCAGCCCCAGCATTTT. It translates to CASSWDSSGGQPQHF.